This T cell receptor beta chain was identified during a study of cytomegalovirus exposure and HLA in healthy donors. For this clone: The antigen remains undetermined.

Donors in the study were healthy people who gave bone marrow. Sampled while nominally healthy, donors likely had unrecorded immune exposures. Study-level points and caveats: Several V segments, TRBV6-2 and TRBV6-3 among them, could not be told apart and were dropped.

Use of 60 Vbeta and 13 Jbeta primers characterized the PCR. Generated by immunoSEQ multiplex PCR, the TCRdb table keeps only in-frame clones and is missing some. Of about 150,000 clones listed, about 85% were seen once; the top ten hold approximately 6.7%. The germline V gene has CDR1 SGHNT and CDR2 YENEEA. V gave up 1 base and J gave up 4 bases, with 13 bases separating them. This CDR3 has 15 residues. What was sequenced was PBMCs. The rearrangement uses TRBV11-3 and TRBJ1-1; D gene ambiguous. The receptor comes from a male donor in good health and CMV-seropositive. The CDR3 protein is CASSLGQVAGTEAFF. Written as DNA, the CDR3 is TGTGCCAGCAGCTTAGGTCAGGTTGCTGGCACTGAAGCTTTCTTT.